A single sample is the source of the 32 T cell receptor beta chains below, sequenced in a study of naive and memory T cell subsets. The beta constant-region primer was an equimolar mix of two oligonucleotides covering TRBC1 and TRBC2. Four rounds of PCR amplified the ligated cDNA using nested alpha and beta constant-region primers plus SP2. Each CDR3 protein is one row after TCRdb ran MiXCR on the UMI-ligation and nested PCR reads. The table has 120,000 or so distinct CDR3 sequences, 35% to 40% seen once. Specimen: central memory CD4+ T cells from blood. All receptors derive from a human donor in good health.

This chain joins TRBV2 and TRBJ2-2; 7 bases align to TRBD1. The CDR3 extends over 14 amino acids. Losses at the gene ends were 8 bases for V and 4 bases for J; bases not matched to a gene: 7. Germline loops: CDR1 SNHLY, CDR2 FYNNEI. In DNA form, the CDR3 reads TGTGCCAGCGGGACAGCAGTTGGCACCGGGGAGCTGTTTTTT. It is translated as CASGTAVGTGELFF.

This chain connects TRBV11-2 to TRBJ2-5; unclear D gene. V was shortened by 4 bases and J by 2 bases, with 14 bases between the two germline ends. Germline CDR1 SGHAT, CDR2 FQNNGV. CDR3 length: 15 amino acids. The CDR3: CASSSPVGEQETQYF. The DNA of the CDR3 is TGTGCCAGCAGCTCCCCCGTTGGGGAACAAGAGACCCAGTACTTC.

The rearrangement uses TRBV4-3 and TRBJ2-1; 7 bases agree with TRBD2. Germline V gene data show CDR1 as LGHNA and CDR2 as YSLEER. The CDR3 is 16 amino acids. V dropped 0 bases and J dropped 1; count of bases not matched to a gene: 3. CDR3 region: CASSQDNGGSYNEQFF. The CDR3 nucleotides are TGCGCCAGCAGCCAAGACAACGGGGGGTCCTACAATGAGCAGTTCTTC.

CDR3 nucleotide sequence: TGCAGCGTTGAAGGCGGAAGTAGGGTTCGCGGCTACACCTTC. It yields the protein CSVEGGSRVRGYTF. The genes are TRBV29-1 and TRBJ1-2; D is unclear. Trimming cost V 1 base and J 8 bases, with 17 bases left between them. The CDR3 totals 14 residues. CDR1 and CDR2 from the germline V gene are SQVTM and ANQGSEA.

This clonotype was recorded a few times. The genes are TRBV12-3 or TRBV12-4 and TRBJ2-1; 9 bases are a match to TRBD1. Trimming at V came to 6 bases and at J to 5 bases, leaving 8 bases not matched to a gene. The CDR3 consists of 15 residues. CDR3 loop: CASSLRDRVNNEQFF. CDR3 coding DNA: TGTGCCAGCAGCCTCCGGGACAGGGTTAACAATGAGCAGTTCTTC.

The chain couples TRBV20-1 to TRBJ1-5; 8 nucleotides agree with TRBD1. With V trimmed by 5 bases and J by 5 bases, 8 bases remained unmatched. The germline V gene has CDR1 DFQATT and CDR2 SNEGSKA (reference sequence). This CDR3 spans 14 amino acids. This CDR3 reads CSAADRGSDQPQHF. CDR3 DNA: TGCAGTGCTGCCGACAGGGGCTCGGATCAGCCCCAGCATTTT.

The J gene is TRBJ2-3, the V gene TRBV18; 7 positions agree with TRBD1. V dropped 5 bases and J dropped 7; count of bases not matched to a gene: 6. The CDR3 has 13 amino acids. Germline V gene data show CDR1 as KGHSH and CDR2 as LQKENI. The CDR3 loop is CASSSGQTYTQYF. CDR3 bases: TGTGCCAGCTCATCGGGACAGACCTATACGCAGTATTTT.

This chain links TRBV29-1 with TRBJ2-2; D is unresolved. The V and J ends lost 5 bases and 6 bases respectively, with 7 bases between them. CDR1 is SQVTM and CDR2 is ANQGSEA in the germline V gene. The CDR3 has 11 residues. The CDR3 sequence: CSVMSPGELFF. CDR3 coding DNA: TGCAGCGTTATGAGTCCCGGGGAGCTGTTTTTT.

This clonotype was detected only a few times. This rearrangement joins TRBV29-1 to TRBJ2-3; possible D gene TRBD2, 6 bases. Per germline, CDR1 SQVTM and CDR2 ANQGSEA. Trimming stripped 7 bases from V and 0 bases from J, with 14 bases between. This CDR3 is built from 14 residues. CDR3: CSGRLVSSTDTQYF. The CDR3 coding sequence is TGCAGCGGCAGACTAGTCTCAAGCACAGATACGCAGTATTTT.

This clonotype has a handful of counts. The rearrangement links TRBV6-1 to TRBJ2-3, with TRBD1 as a possible D gene (5 bases). The CDR3 is made up of 11 amino acids. Trimming took 10 bases from V and 10 from J, leaving 15 bases between them. From germline, CDR1 is MNHNS and CDR2 SASEGT. The CDR3 loop is CATLYQGAQYF. CDR3 sequence (DNA): TGTGCCACGTTATACCAGGGTGCGCAGTATTTT.

This clonotype has only a few counts. This chain links TRBV5-6 with TRBJ1-2, with 8 bases that match TRBD1. V trimming: 0 bases; J trimming: 7 bases; junction bases outside the gene matches: 8. Germline lookup yields CDR1 SGHDT and CDR2 YYEEEE. The CDR3 sequence is 15 residues long. The CDR3 loop reads CASSLGLAGGFGYTF. CDR3 DNA: TGTGCCAGCAGCTTGGGACTGGCAGGGGGCTTTGGCTACACCTTC.

This clonotype was recorded many times. The gene calls are TRBV20-1 and TRBJ2-3, with D maybe TRBD2 (6 bases). Trimming stripped 6 bases from V and 2 bases from J, with 15 bases between. This CDR3 comprises 14 residues. Per germline, CDR1 DFQATT and CDR2 SNEGSKA (reference sequence). CDR3 nucleotides: TGCAGTGCCGCCAGGGAGGCGACCACAGATACGCAGTATTTT. This translates into CSAAREATTDTQYF.

The CDR3 DNA reads as TGTGCCAGCAGCTTGGATCAGGGGCGCACAGATACGCAGTATTTT. Its protein product is CASSLDQGRTDTQYF. The gene calls are TRBV5-4 and TRBJ2-3; weak D call: TRBD1 (6 bases). Per the germline V gene, CDR1 is SGHNT and CDR2 is YYREEE (reference sequence). Trimming cost V 0 bases and J 1 base, with 9 bases left between them. The length of the CDR3 is 15 residues. Full variable domain (missing parts from reference TRBV5-4 and TRBJ2-3): ETGVTQSPTHLIKTRGQQVTLRCSSQSGHNTVSWYQQALGQGPQFIFQYYREEENGRGNFPPRFSGLQFPNYSSELNVNALELDDSALYLCASSLDQGRTDTQYFGPGTRLTVL.

The rearrangement uses TRBV5-4 and TRBJ2-6; perhaps TRBD1 as D (6 bases). The CDR3 is made up of 17 amino acids. V was pared by 5 bases and J by 0 bases, with 15 bases between. Germline V gene data show CDR1 as SGHNT and CDR2 as YYREEE (reference sequence). The CDR3 here is CASRPPAGASGANVLTF. CDR3 nucleotide sequence: TGTGCCAGCAGACCGCCCGCAGGGGCCTCTGGGGCCAACGTCCTGACTTTC.

The V call is TRBV4-1, the J call TRBJ1-1; the D gene is possibly TRBD1 (5 bases). V lost 3 bases and J 11 bases, leaving 10 bases between the germline ends. Germline assignment: CDR1 MGHRA and CDR2 YSYEKL. This CDR3 spans 11 amino acids. For the CDR3, the DNA is TGCGCCAGCAGCCAGGGGCCGTCGGCTTTCTTT. This sequence encodes CASSQGPSAFF.

The gene calls are TRBV5-1 and TRBJ2-7; TRBD2 agrees at 7 bases. V lost 0 bases and J lost 8; bases outside the gene matches: 14. The CDR3 totals 16 residues. CDR1 SGHRS and CDR2 YFSETQ come from the germline V gene. CDR3 sequence: CASSLVGAGRLYKQYF. The CDR3 bases are TGCGCCAGCAGCTTGGTAGGAGCGGGACGGCTTTACAAGCAGTACTTC.

This clonotype was detected a few times. The chain has TRBV7-2 and TRBJ1-2; D is undetermined. The CDR3 extends over 15 amino acids. V gave up 5 bases and J gave up 4 bases, with 17 bases separating them. The germline V gene encodes CDR1 SGHTA and CDR2 FQGNSA. This CDR3 is CASSPTWQVLYGYTF. CDR3 coding DNA: TGTGCCAGCAGCCCCACGTGGCAGGTCCTCTATGGCTACACCTTC.

This chain uses TRBV5-1 with TRBJ2-3, with unresolved D. The V end lost 4 bases, the J end lost 4 bases, and 13 bases lay between the germline ends. Germline V gives CDR1 SGHRS, CDR2 YFSETQ. This CDR3 region has 14 residues. CDR3 in DNA: TGCGCCAGCAGCCCGGCCTCCCGGGCAGATACGCAGTATTTT. Residues: CASSPASRADTQYF.

The chain has TRBV7-2 and TRBJ1-5; the D is unclear. CDR1 SGHTA and CDR2 FQGNSA come from the germline V gene. The CDR3 totals 15 residues. V was clipped by 4 bases and J by 2 bases, with 12 bases between them. CDR3 region: CASSSQKIGNQPQHF. The CDR3 nucleotides read TGTGCCAGCAGCTCCCAAAAGATAGGCAATCAGCCCCAGCATTTT.

J is TRBJ2-1 and V is TRBV6-5; 13 bases map to TRBD2. The germline gives CDR1 MNHEY, CDR2 SVGAGI. The junction had 7 bases not matched to a gene; V was cut back by 2 bases and J by 9 bases. This CDR3 region has 16 residues. The CDR3 sequence: CASSYQGLAGIREQFF. CDR3 sequence (DNA): TGTGCCAGCAGTTACCAGGGACTAGCGGGAATCCGTGAGCAGTTCTTC.

The sample holds a few counts of this clonotype. This chain connects TRBV19 to TRBJ1-5; D remains ambiguous. Germline CDR1 reads LNHDA; CDR2 reads SQIVND (reference sequence). The V end was cut by 3 bases, the J end by 16 bases, with 13 bases between. This CDR3 is built from 11 residues. The CDR3 bases are TGTGCCAGTAGTATGGACGGTCCAAAACATTTT. Translation gives CASSMDGPKHF.

A few counts support this clonotype. The chain links TRBV11-2 to TRBJ2-5, with D perhaps TRBD1 (5 bases). This CDR3 comprises 16 residues. V lost 5 bases and J lost 1, with 17 bases in between. CDR1 is SGHAT, CDR2 FQNNGV, per germline. CDR3 sequence: CASSRLGAGIQETQYF. The CDR3 DNA follows: TGTGCCAGCAGCCGGTTAGGGGCAGGGATCCAAGAGACCCAGTACTTC.

The CDR3 region has the DNA TGCAGTGCCCGAGCGGGCTCTGGACGTACTGAAGCTTTCTTT. Translating it yields CSARAGSGRTEAFF. The chain has TRBV20-1 and TRBJ1-1, with D unclear. The V gene's germline CDR1 is DFQATT and CDR2 SNEGSKA (reference sequence). The CDR3 consists of 14 residues. Trimming shortened V by 6 bases and J by 5 bases, and 19 bases separated the two germline ends.

This clonotype was found a few times. This chain uses TRBV3-1 with TRBJ1-2; D is unclear. V lost 2 bases and J 8 bases, leaving 15 bases between the germline ends. Germline CDR1 reads LGHDT; CDR2 reads YNNKEL (reference sequence). CDR3 size: 14 residues. The CDR3 protein is CASSQSTPRQGYTF. The CDR3 DNA is TGTGCCAGCAGCCAAAGTACCCCCCGTCAAGGCTACACCTTC.

This chain links TRBV12-3 or TRBV12-4 with TRBJ2-1, with D uncertain. This CDR3 is 13 amino acids long. The V end lost 6 bases, the J end lost 8 bases, and 14 bases lay between the germline ends. This CDR3 is CASRPINVDEQFF. The CDR3 DNA reads as TGTGCCAGCAGACCAATTAACGTGGATGAGCAGTTCTTC.

V gene TRBV2 combines with J gene TRBJ2-1; D might be TRBD2 (6 bases). V was shortened by 8 bases and J by 6 bases, with 11 bases between the two germline ends. CDR1 is SNHLY and CDR2 is FYNNEI in the germline V gene. This CDR3 contains 12 residues. This CDR3 is CASCRDSNEQFF. The CDR3 bases are TGTGCCAGCTGCCGGGACTCCAATGAGCAGTTCTTC.

The chain couples TRBV19 to TRBJ2-1; D assignment may be TRBD1 or TRBD2 (5 bases each). Germline lookup yields CDR1 LNHDA and CDR2 SQIVND (reference sequence). The germline V and J ends were trimmed by 6 bases and 6 bases, with 24 bases remaining between them. The CDR3 extends over 17 amino acids. Here the CDR3 DNA reads TGTGCCAGTAGCCGAAGAGGGGAGTTGAGGTTTGGCAATGAGCAGTTCTTC. Translated, it gives CASSRRGELRFGNEQFF.

This clonotype was detected a few times. This sequence joins TRBV3-1 and TRBJ2-1; a possible D gene is TRBD2 (6 bases). The CDR3 loop spans 15 amino acids. The germline V gene encodes CDR1 LGHDT and CDR2 YNNKEL (reference sequence). V was trimmed by 4 bases and J by 3 bases, leaving 13 bases between them. CDR3 sequence reads: CASSRAGRDYNEQFF. The CDR3, as DNA: TGTGCCAGCAGCCGAGCGGGCAGAGACTACAATGAGCAGTTCTTC.

The rearrangement uses TRBV6-5 and TRBJ1-2, with TRBD1 matching 9 bases. The CDR3 consists of 13 residues. V trimming: 2 bases; J trimming: 7 bases; junction bases outside the gene matches: 2. The V gene's germline CDR1 is MNHEY and CDR2 SVGAGI. CDR3 residues: CASSYETGGGYTF. The DNA for the CDR3 is TGTGCCAGCAGTTACGAGACAGGGGGTGGCTACACCTTC.

This clonotype has only a few counts. The V gene is TRBV7-9, the J gene TRBJ2-3; 8 bases map to TRBD1. The J segment lost 2 bases and the V segment lost 1 base, leaving 2 bases of the junction unmatched. Germline CDR1 and CDR2: SEHNR and FQNEAQ (reference sequence). CDR3 length: 15 residues. CDR3 protein: CASSLGQGFTDTQYF. CDR3 coding DNA: TGTGCCAGCAGCTTAGGACAGGGGTTCACAGATACGCAGTATTTT.

V is TRBV30 and J is TRBJ1-1, with a possible D match to TRBD1 (6 bases). Trimming removed 5 bases from V and 7 bases from J, with 14 bases in between. The germline V gene encodes CDR1 GTSNPN and CDR2 SVGIG (reference sequence). The CDR3 has 12 amino acids. The CDR3 loop is CAWSDRRSEAFF. The CDR3 DNA sequence: TGTGCCTGGTCCGACAGGCGAAGTGAAGCTTTCTTT.

The chain combines TRBV5-1 with TRBJ2-7; D not resolved. Germline V CDR1 and CDR2: SGHRS, YFSETQ. The CDR3 is made up of 13 amino acids. V lost 0 bases to trimming and J lost 6 bases, with 10 bases between them. The chain's CDR3 is CASSLANAGEQYF. In DNA form, the CDR3 reads TGCGCCAGCAGCTTGGCCAACGCCGGCGAGCAGTACTTC.